The sequence of this TCR beta chain was determined in a study of T-cell reconstitution after alpha-beta-depleted transplantation in children. The CDR3 runs to 15 residues. From germline, CDR1 is MDHEN and CDR2 SYDVKM. The V end was cut by 5 bases, the J end by 7 bases, with 18 bases between. The library targeted TCRbeta and was prepared with unique molecular identifiers. TCRdb reprocessed the PCR reads via MiXCR and lists one record per CDR3 protein. There are about 600,000 distinct CDR3 sequences in the sample; about 11% occur only once, and about 4.2% lies in the top ten. This clonotype was found many times.

This TCR was recovered from a human donor who donated a stem cell graft to a child with acute myeloid leukemia. The chain employs TRBV28 and TRBJ2-1; maybe TRBD2 (6 bases). The input for sequencing was PBMCs from the stem cell graft donor, taken from the stem cell graft. The CDR3 reads CASSLSGFAGNEQFF. For the CDR3, the DNA is TGTGCCAGCAGTCTTAGCGGTTTCGCTGGGAATGAGCAGTTCTTC.